This T cell receptor beta chain was retrieved from a study of cytomegalovirus exposure and HLA in healthy donors. At the level of the study: From some 190 million T cells, an earlier analysis saw 110 million or so unique TCR beta sequences.

It was with 60 Vbeta and 13 Jbeta primers that the PCR ran. Repertoires were generated with immunoSEQ multiplex PCR, while TCRdb's copy carries only in-frame clones and drops some. The table shows about 120,000 clones, with about 68% occurring only once. Overall study findings and caveats: Generally TCR sequences proved uncommon, though certain public TCRs appeared in numerous donors. Beyond CMV serostatus, there was no information to go on about immune exposure.

After removal of 3 bases from V and 0 bases from J, the junction contained 2 bases not matched to a gene. The CDR3 has 14 amino acids. From germline, CDR1 is KGHSH and CDR2 LQKENI. On this clone itself: What it binds is unknown.

The chain joins TRBV18 to TRBJ2-7; 7 nucleotides line up with TRBD2. Sequencing was carried out using PBMCs. This TCR derives from a woman in her 40s in good health and CMV-seropositive. The DNA for the CDR3 is TGTGCCAGCTCACCTAGCGGGTACTCCTACGAGCAGTACTTC. Its translation: CASSPSGYSYEQYF.